The entry that follows covers one TCR beta chain sequence. The target antigen is unknown. Scientists ran DNA taken from cultured CD4+ T cells through the Oncomine TCR Beta short-read assay for sequencing. TCRdb called the PCR reads again in MiXCR, with one record for every CDR3 protein. This sample yields about 10,000 distinct CDR3 sequences, of which 60% to 70% are seen a single time; roughly a quarter belongs to the top ten. These data come from a study of vaccination and CD4 T cells after COVID-19. As for treatment: roughly 11-day PBMC culture with coronavirus spike peptide pools or control peptides (ViraFEST assay). The CDR3 contains 17 residues. Trimming cost V 0 bases and J 4 bases; bases outside gene matches: 7. Per germline, CDR1 LGHNA and CDR2 YSLEER.

The sequencing sample was made of CD4+ T cells from blood, cultured in vitro. The chain is built from TRBV4-3 and TRBJ2-2, with TRBD2 matching 8 bases. The source of this sequence is a human donor who had recovered from COVID-19. This chain's CDR3 is CASSQESGGQATGELFF. CDR3 bases: TGCGCCAGCAGCCAAGAGTCGGGGGGGCAGGCCACCGGGGAGCTGTTTTTT.